These 24 T cell receptor beta chains share one sample of origin, sequenced in a study of siplizumab effects on memory and regulatory T cells. Generated by immunoSEQ multiplex PCR, the TCRdb table keeps only in-frame clones and is missing some. Of about 120,000 clones listed, just under 95% are singletons. Sequencing was done on a sample of non-Treg CD4+ T cells sorted from blood. The receptors shown here come from a human donor in good health.

This clone has only one observation. DNA for the CDR3: TGTGCCAGCAGTGCCATCAGGGGCTACGAGCAGTACTTC. Protein product: CASSAIRGYEQYF. The chain combines TRBV27 with TRBJ2-7, with D possibly TRBD1 on 6 matching bases. V lost 5 bases to trimming and J lost 3 bases, with 11 bases between them. Germline-derived CDR1 and CDR2 are MNHEY and SMNVEV (reference sequence). The CDR3 extends over 13 amino acids.

The genes are TRBV7-2 and TRBJ2-7; D uncertain. This CDR3 contains 12 residues. Germline V lookup: CDR1 SGHTA, CDR2 FQGNSA. V lost 5 bases, J lost 6 bases, and 11 bases lay in between. The CDR3 protein is CASSISMGEQYF. The CDR3 DNA reads as TGTGCCAGCAGCATTTCTATGGGCGAGCAGTACTTC.

This chain links TRBV19 with TRBJ1-5; 7 nucleotides line up with TRBD1. Trimming cost V 8 bases and J 3 bases; bases outside gene matches: 10. CDR3 length: 15 residues. The germline V gene encodes CDR1 LNHDA and CDR2 SQIVND (reference sequence). CDR3 loop: CASFATGLVNQPQHF. As DNA, the CDR3 is TGTGCCAGTTTCGCGACAGGGTTGGTCAATCAGCCCCAGCATTTT.

The chain joins TRBV2 to TRBJ2-2; 8 bases are a match to TRBD1. The CDR3 loop spans 14 amino acids. The V segment lost 6 bases and the J segment 1 base; nucleotides outside the gene matches: 1. CDR1 and CDR2 (germline): SNHLY, FYNNEI. For the CDR3, the DNA is TGTGCCAGCAGCGGGACAGGGAACACCGGGGAGCTGTTTTTT. Encoded protein: CASSGTGNTGELFF.

The chain is built from TRBV14 and TRBJ1-2; no firm D call. Trimming took off 2 bases at V and 2 bases at J, with 6 bases between the two ends. CDR1 is SGHDN, CDR2 FVKESK, per germline. The CDR3 is 13 residues long. CDR3 DNA sequence: TGTGCCAGCAGCCAAAACGGCAACTATGGCTACACCTTC. This sequence encodes CASSQNGNYGYTF.

This clone was detected once. The genes are TRBV18 and TRBJ2-6; possibly TRBD2 for D (6 bases). This CDR3 region has 16 residues. Germline V gene sequence: CDR1 KGHSH, CDR2 LQKENI. Trimming took 3 bases from V and 2 from J, leaving 11 bases between them. The CDR3 DNA follows: TGTGCCAGCTCACCTGGTCCGGGAGCTGGGGCCAACGTCCTGACTTTC. Amino acids: CASSPGPGAGANVLTF.

The table lists this clone with a count of one. This CDR3 is CASIPPPSGLYNEQFF. Written as DNA, the CDR3 is TGTGCCAGCATCCCCCCTCCTAGCGGCCTCTACAATGAGCAGTTCTTC. The rearrangement joins TRBV7-9 to TRBJ2-1; 7 nucleotides line up with TRBD2. The V segment lost 7 bases and the J segment 3 bases; nucleotides outside the gene matches: 12. Germline V gene data show CDR1 as SEHNR and CDR2 as FQNEAQ (reference sequence). The CDR3 is 16 residues long. Full variable domain (rest looked up from reference TRBV7-9 and TRBJ2-1): DTGVSQNPRHKITKRGQNVTFRCDPISEHNRLYWYRQTLGQGPEFLTYFQNEAQLEKSRLLSDRFSAERPKGSFSTLEIQRTEQGDSAMYLCASIPPPSGLYNEQFFGPGTRLTVL.

The CDR3 is CASIIGRRKGGGQPQHF. CDR3 coding DNA: TGTGCCAGCATAATTGGACGTAGGAAGGGCGGCGGCCAGCCCCAGCATTTT. The chain links TRBV28 to TRBJ1-5; the D is unclear. V lost 7 bases and J 7 bases, leaving 26 bases between the germline ends. Germline V lookup: CDR1 MDHEN, CDR2 SYDVKM. There are 17 residues in the CDR3.

CDR3 amino acids: CASSTKGPSFNNQPQHF. CDR3 bases: TGTGCCAGTAGTACGAAAGGACCGTCCTTTAACAATCAGCCCCAGCATTTT. V gene TRBV19 combines with J gene TRBJ1-5; D remains ambiguous. Per germline, CDR1 LNHDA and CDR2 SQIVND (reference sequence). V was clipped by 4 bases and J by 3 bases, with 19 bases between them. The CDR3 is 17 amino acids.

This chain joins TRBV11-2 and TRBJ2-1, with 8 bases identical to TRBD2. The CDR3 loop spans 14 amino acids. With V trimmed by 5 bases and J by 5 bases, 5 bases remained unmatched. The germline V gene encodes CDR1 SGHAT and CDR2 FQNNGV. The CDR3 sequence: CASSLSGGNNEQFF. The CDR3, as DNA: TGTGCCAGCAGCCTTTCGGGGGGGAACAATGAGCAGTTCTTC.

V usage is TRBV5-1 and J usage is TRBJ1-2; TRBD1 matches at 10 bases. The ends lost 4 bases at V and 7 bases at J; junction bases unmatched: 7. CDR3 length: 14 amino acids. From germline, CDR1 is SGHRS and CDR2 YFSETQ. In nucleotides, the CDR3 is TGCGCCAGCAGCACCGGACAGGGGGTTTTTGGCTACACCTTC. Translated, it gives CASSTGQGVFGYTF.

Here the CDR3 DNA reads TGTGCCATCAGTGAAAGAACCCGGGCCAATGAGCAGTTCTTC. Amino acid sequence: CAISERTRANEQFF. The chain combines TRBV10-3 with TRBJ2-1; D is ambiguous. The CDR3 spans 14 residues. Germline V gene lookup returns CDR1 ENHRY and CDR2 SYGVKD. Trimming removed 3 bases at V and 6 bases at J, with 12 bases between.

This clone was counted between two and nine times. The V gene is TRBV6-5, the J gene TRBJ2-7; 9 nucleotides line up with TRBD1. The CDR3 has 16 amino acids. The V gene end was trimmed by 0 bases and the J gene end by 0 bases; junction bases not matched to a gene: 3. The germline V gene has CDR1 MNHEY and CDR2 SVGAGI. Here the CDR3 reads CASSYSRTGDSYEQYF. As DNA, the CDR3 is TGTGCCAGCAGTTACTCAAGGACAGGGGACTCCTACGAGCAGTACTTC.

V usage is TRBV7-2 and J usage is TRBJ2-7; 11 nucleotides align to TRBD2. This CDR3 region has 14 residues. The V gene end was trimmed by 4 bases and the J gene end by 2 bases; junction bases not matched to a gene: 1. The germline V gene has CDR1 SGHTA and CDR2 FQGNSA. The CDR3 DNA reads TGTGCCAGCAGCTCACTAGCGGGGGCCTACGAGCAGTACTTC. It is translated as CASSSLAGAYEQYF.

The genes are TRBV7-9 and TRBJ2-5, with 12 positions matching TRBD2. Losses at the gene ends were 1 base for V and 1 base for J; bases not matched to a gene: 4. CDR1 and CDR2 from the germline V gene are SEHNR and FQNEAQ (reference sequence). The CDR3 runs 17 residues. CDR3 coding DNA: TGTGCCAGCAGCTTAGGACTAGCGGGGGTATCCCAAGAGACCCAGTACTTC. It yields the protein CASSLGLAGVSQETQYF.

This rearrangement joins TRBV10-1 to TRBJ2-1; a weak D match, TRBD1 (5 bases). CDR3 length equals 16 residues. Germline CDR1 and CDR2: WNHNN and SYGVQD (reference sequence). V dropped 3 bases and J dropped 2 bases, with 14 bases sitting between them. The CDR3 DNA is TGCGCCAGCAGTGATGTACAGGCCGCTACCTACAATGAGCAGTTCTTC. Its protein is CASSDVQAATYNEQFF.

V and J are TRBV6-6 and TRBJ1-5; D is unclear. The CDR3 runs to 13 residues. Per the germline V gene, CDR1 is MNHNY and CDR2 is SVGAGI (reference sequence). The V end was cut by 8 bases, the J end by 4 bases, with 12 bases between. This CDR3 reads CASLLQENQPQHF. CDR3 DNA sequence: TGTGCCAGCCTTTTGCAGGAAAATCAGCCCCAGCATTTT.

The chain uses TRBV29-1 and TRBJ2-1; D possibly corresponds to TRBD2 (5 bases). V lost 3 bases, J lost 4 bases, and 10 bases lay in between. Germline CDR1 and CDR2: SQVTM and ANQGSEA. This CDR3 has 13 amino acids. CDR3 amino acids: CSVERVQYNEQFF. CDR3 DNA sequence: TGCAGCGTTGAGAGGGTTCAGTACAATGAGCAGTTCTTC.

The chain combines TRBV7-3 with TRBJ2-5, with D hard to call. Trimming took 3 bases from V and 7 from J, leaving 12 bases between them. The CDR3 runs 13 residues. The V gene's germline CDR1 is SGHTA and CDR2 FQGTGA. CDR3: CASSLSAEATQYF. In nucleotides, the CDR3 is TGTGCCAGCAGCTTGTCAGCCGAGGCGACCCAGTACTTC.

The chain uses TRBV19 and TRBJ2-1; TRBD1 agrees at 8 bases. CDR1 and CDR2 (germline): LNHDA, SQIVND (reference sequence). This CDR3 region has 15 residues. Trimming took 7 bases from V and 7 from J; bases not matched to a gene: 12. CDR3 in DNA: TGTGCCAGTACCAGGACAGGGAGCGGCGGAAATGAGCAGTTCTTC. This sequence encodes CASTRTGSGGNEQFF.

This clone was seen only once. The CDR3 loop is CASSLGTAQETQYF. CDR3 nucleotide sequence: TGCGCCAGCAGCTTAGGGACAGCCCAAGAGACCCAGTACTTC. V usage is TRBV5-1 and J usage is TRBJ2-5, with TRBD1 matching over 7 bases. Looked up from germline, CDR1 is SGHRS and CDR2 is YFSETQ. V shed 2 bases and J 1 base; nucleotides not matched to a gene: 2. The CDR3 runs to 14 residues. Complete variable domain (other parts from reference TRBV5-1 and TRBJ2-5): KAGVTQTPRYLIKTRGQQVTLSCSPISGHRSVSWYQQTPGQGLQFLFEYFSETQRNKGNFPGRFSGRQFSNSRSEMNVSTLELGDSALYLCASSLGTAQETQYFGPGTRLLVL.

The rearrangement joins TRBV7-6 to TRBJ2-5; 7 nucleotides line up with TRBD2. With 4 bases clipped from V and 4 bases from J, the junction kept 3 bases outside the gene matches. The CDR3 length is 13 residues. Germline loops: CDR1 SGHVS, CDR2 FNYEAQ. The CDR3 DNA is TGTGCCAGCAGCTGGACTAGTGGAGAGACCCAGTACTTC. Its protein product is CASSWTSGETQYF.

The chain employs TRBV5-1 and TRBJ1-4; a weak D match, TRBD1 (5 bases). The ends were cut back, 1 base at V and 4 bases at J, with 14 bases in the middle. Germline V gives CDR1 SGHRS, CDR2 YFSETQ. This CDR3 region has 16 residues. This CDR3 reads CASSLSTVWINEKLFF. CDR3 sequence (DNA): TGCGCCAGCAGCTTGTCGACAGTTTGGATTAATGAAAAACTGTTTTTT.

The rearrangement uses TRBV18 and TRBJ2-5; possibly TRBD1 or TRBD2 for D (5 bases each). The end of the DNA fits TRBJ2-7 better, so the J call may be wrong. Germline values: CDR1 KGHSH, CDR2 LQKENI. The CDR3 spans 15 residues. In DNA, the CDR3 is TGTGCCAGCTCACCGACCGGGACGGCCTCCTACGAGCAGTACTTC. Residues: CASSPTGTASYEQYF.